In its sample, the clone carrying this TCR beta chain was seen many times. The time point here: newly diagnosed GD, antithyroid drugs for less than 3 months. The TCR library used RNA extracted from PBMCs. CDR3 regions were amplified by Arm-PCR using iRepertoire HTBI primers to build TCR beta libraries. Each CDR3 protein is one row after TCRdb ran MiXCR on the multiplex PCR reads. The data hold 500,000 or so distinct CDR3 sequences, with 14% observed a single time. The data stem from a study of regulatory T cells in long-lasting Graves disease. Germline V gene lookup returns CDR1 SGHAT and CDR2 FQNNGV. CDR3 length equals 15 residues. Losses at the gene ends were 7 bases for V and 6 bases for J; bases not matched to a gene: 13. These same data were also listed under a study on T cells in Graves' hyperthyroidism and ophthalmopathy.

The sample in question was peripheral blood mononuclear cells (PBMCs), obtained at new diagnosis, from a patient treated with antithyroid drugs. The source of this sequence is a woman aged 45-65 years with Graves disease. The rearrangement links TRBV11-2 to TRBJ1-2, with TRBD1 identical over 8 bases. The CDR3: CASTAGGYIVDGYTF. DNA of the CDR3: TGTGCCAGCACCGCAGGGGGCTACATTGTGGATGGCTACACCTTC.